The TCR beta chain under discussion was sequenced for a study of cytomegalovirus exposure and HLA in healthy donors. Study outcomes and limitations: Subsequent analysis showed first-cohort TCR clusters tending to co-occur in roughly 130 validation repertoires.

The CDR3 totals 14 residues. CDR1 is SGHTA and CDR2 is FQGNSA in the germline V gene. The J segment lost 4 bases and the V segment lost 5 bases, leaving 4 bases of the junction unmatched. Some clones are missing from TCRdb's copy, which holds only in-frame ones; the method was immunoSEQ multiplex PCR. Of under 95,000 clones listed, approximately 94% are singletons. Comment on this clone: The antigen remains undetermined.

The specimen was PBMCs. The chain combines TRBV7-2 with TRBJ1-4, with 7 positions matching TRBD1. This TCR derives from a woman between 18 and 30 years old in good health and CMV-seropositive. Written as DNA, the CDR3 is TGTGCCAGCAGCCCGGACAGGATTAATGAAAAACTGTTTTTT. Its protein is CASSPDRINEKLFF.